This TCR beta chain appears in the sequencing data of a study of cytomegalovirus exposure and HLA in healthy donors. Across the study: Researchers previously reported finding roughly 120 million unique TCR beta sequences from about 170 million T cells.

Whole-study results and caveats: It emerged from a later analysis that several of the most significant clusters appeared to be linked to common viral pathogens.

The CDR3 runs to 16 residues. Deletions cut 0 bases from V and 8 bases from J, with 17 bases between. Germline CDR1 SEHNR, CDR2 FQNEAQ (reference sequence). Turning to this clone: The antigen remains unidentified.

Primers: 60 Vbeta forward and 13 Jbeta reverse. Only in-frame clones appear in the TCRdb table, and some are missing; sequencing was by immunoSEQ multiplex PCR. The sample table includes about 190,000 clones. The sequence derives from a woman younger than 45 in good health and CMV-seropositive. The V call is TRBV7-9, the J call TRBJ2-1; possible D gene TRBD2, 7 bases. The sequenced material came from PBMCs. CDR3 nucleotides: TGTGCCAGCAGCTTAGCCCCTAGGGGGAGGGGCGATGAGCAGTTCTTC. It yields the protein CASSLAPRGRGDEQFF. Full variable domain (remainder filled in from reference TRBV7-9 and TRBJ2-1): DTGVSQNPRHKITKRGQNVTFRCDPISEHNRLYWYRQTLGQGPEFLTYFQNEAQLEKSRLLSDRFSAERPKGSFSTLEIQRTEQGDSAMYLCASSLAPRGRGDEQFFGPGTRLTVL.